The entry that follows covers one T cell receptor (beta chain) sequence. Germline V CDR1 and CDR2: KGHDR, SFDVKD. The CDR3 is made up of 15 amino acids. Trimming pared 4 bases from V and 1 base from J, leaving 12 bases between. Assay: immunoSEQ multiplex PCR; the TCRdb copy retains only in-frame clones and omits some. This repertoire shows fewer than 90,000 clones, approximately 86% found once; its top ten account for more than 14%. The source of the sample is a study of blood T cell repertoires in COVID-19. As for the study in general: The cDNA or gDNA used as material had been derived from T cells, B-cell-depleted T cells, or PBMCs.

The chain joins TRBV24-1 to TRBJ2-5; a possible D gene is TRBD2 (6 bases). The source of this sequence is a male donor with acute or convalescent COVID-19. Material for sequencing was peripheral blood. The CDR3 DNA reads as TGTGCCACCAGTGAAAACCGGGGGTCCCAAGAGACCCAGTACTTC. Amino acids: CATSENRGSQETQYF.